This T cell receptor (beta chain) was retrieved from a study of shared clonotypes between healthy human individuals. General study results and limits: Deeper or shallower sequencing was expected to change how clonotypes are shared among donors. A reduction in generation probabilities was seen for non-shared clonotypes relative to those shared by all four donors.

On sorted subsets, replicate PCRs used 200 ng DNA, or around 30,000 T cell genomes. Assay: immunoSEQ multiplex PCR; the TCRdb copy retains only in-frame clones and omits some. Of over 2 million clones in the sample, around 96% were seen once. CDR1 and CDR2 from the germline V gene are SGHTA and FQGNSA. The CDR3 runs 17 residues. Losses at the gene ends were 1 base for V and 4 bases for J; bases not matched to a gene: 8. As regards this clone: Its antigen remains unidentified.

CD45RO-negative, CCR7-positively selected cells formed the naive CD8 fraction, excluding terminally differentiated effector memory CD45RA+ cells. The V gene is TRBV7-2, the J gene TRBJ2-3; 10 nucleotides match TRBD2. The sequenced sample consisted of naive CD8+ T cells sorted from blood. This TCR was recovered from a man aged 18 to 30 in good health. Here the CDR3 DNA reads TGTGCCAGCAGCTTAGTGCTAGCGGGAGAGTCCGCAGATACGCAGTATTTT. The encoded protein is CASSLVLAGESADTQYF.